The 29 T cell receptor beta chains given below trace back to one sample, sequenced in a study of T cells in Graves' hyperthyroidism and ophthalmopathy. There were TCR beta CDR3 regions amplified from RNA transcripts. TCR CDR3 regions were first amplified by RT-PCR with HTBI primers. TCRdb ran MiXCR on the multiplex PCR reads and lists one entry per CDR3 protein. Among about 480,000 distinct CDR3 sequences, over 13% were seen once, and the ten largest hold less than 20%. The material sequenced was blood. The receptors stem from a woman younger than 30 with Graves' hyperthyroidism.

At least ten counts were recorded for this clonotype. The CDR3 spells CASSPGRTNEQFF. The CDR3 region has the DNA TGTGCCAGCAGTCCGGGACGGACCAATGAGCAGTTCTTC. The chain combines TRBV12-3 or TRBV12-4 with TRBJ2-1, with D perhaps TRBD1 or TRBD2 (5 bases each). Trimming left V 5 bases short and J 6 bases short, with 11 bases between. This CDR3 spans 13 amino acids.

This clonotype occurred many times. The CDR3 spells CARLRTAHFSYGYTF. Here the CDR3 DNA reads TGTGCCAGACTCCGGACGGCGCATTTTTCTTATGGCTACACCTTC. The chain employs TRBV10-3 and TRBJ1-2, with no clear D. This CDR3 comprises 15 residues. Germline V gene sequence: CDR1 ENHRY, CDR2 SYGVKD. The V end was cut by 10 bases, the J end by 5 bases, with 23 bases between.

This clonotype was counted many times. The chain links TRBV20-1 to TRBJ2-7, with D uncertain. The CDR3 is made up of 14 amino acids. The germline gives CDR1 DFQATT, CDR2 SNEGSKA (reference sequence). V was cut by 2 bases and J by 1 base, with 12 bases left in between. The CDR3 nucleotides read TGCAGTGCTAGATCCGGGTTCGATTCCTACGAGCAGTACTTC. Residues: CSARSGFDSYEQYF.

This clonotype was observed at least ten times. The gene calls are TRBV9 and TRBJ2-7; maybe TRBD2 (5 bases). CDR3 length equals 15 residues. Trimming stripped 3 bases from V and 3 bases from J, with 16 bases between. Germline CDR1 is SGDLS and CDR2 is YYNGEE. The DNA of the CDR3 is TGTGCCAGCAGCGGGCGTCTGCGGGCCCGCTACGAGCAGTACGTC. Protein sequence: CASSGRLRARYEQYV.

This clonotype was picked up many times. This chain uses TRBV27 with TRBJ1-2; D is possibly TRBD1 (5 bases). Between the trimmed V and J ends, which lost 5 bases and 8 bases, there was a span of 12 bases. The CDR3 sequence is 12 residues long. Germline V gene sequence: CDR1 MNHEY, CDR2 SMNVEV (reference sequence). CDR3 region: CASSPLGVGYTF. The CDR3 nucleotides read TGTGCCAGCAGTCCGCTGGGGGTGGGCTACACCTTC.

The rearrangement uses TRBV6-5 and TRBJ2-7; D might be TRBD1 or TRBD2, each matching 5 bases. The CDR3 totals 16 residues. The V and J ends lost 4 bases and 3 bases respectively, with 19 bases between them. Germline values: CDR1 MNHEY, CDR2 SVGAGI. The CDR3 DNA reads as TGTGCCAGCAGTTTTGGTTACCGGGACGGATACTACGAGCAGTACTTC. It is translated as CASSFGYRDGYYEQYF.

The V and J genes are TRBV27 and TRBJ1-4, with D unclear. V lost 6 bases, J lost 5 bases, and 16 bases lay in between. This CDR3 is built from 15 residues. Germline CDR1 and CDR2: MNHEY and SMNVEV (reference sequence). This CDR3 is CASRPFGEGNEKLFF. The CDR3, as DNA: TGTGCCAGCAGACCTTTCGGAGAAGGGAATGAAAAACTGTTTTTT.

This chain links TRBV30 with TRBJ1-1; a weak D match, TRBD1 (5 bases). Between the trimmed V and J ends, which lost 5 bases and 5 bases, there was a span of 15 bases. In germline, CDR1 is GTSNPN, CDR2 SVGIG (reference sequence). The CDR3 sequence is 13 residues long. The CDR3 nucleotides are TGTGCCTGGTGGTTGGGGCTTACGACTGAAGCTTTCTTT. Translated: CAWWLGLTTEAFF.

This clonotype was counted ten times or more. The J gene is TRBJ2-4, the V gene TRBV20-1; TRBD1 aligns across 7 bases. Germline CDR1 and CDR2: DFQATT and SNEGSKA (reference sequence). V shed 0 bases and J 0 bases; nucleotides not matched to a gene: 8. The CDR3 has 17 amino acids. This CDR3 reads CSARDRRDSLAKNIQYF. As DNA, the CDR3 is TGCAGTGCTAGAGACCGCCGGGACAGTTTAGCCAAAAACATTCAGTACTTC.

To note about this clonotype: This may stem from a read error, because a much larger clone lies one nucleotide away. The chain combines TRBV9 with TRBJ2-1; 8 nucleotides agree with TRBD1. The junction had 10 bases not matched to a gene; V was cut back by 4 bases and J by 10 bases. CDR3 length: 14 residues. From germline, CDR1 is SGDLS and CDR2 YYNGEE. The CDR3 DNA reads TGTGCCAGCAGCCCTATCGGACAGGGCAGGGAGCAGTTCTTC. Its translation is CASSPIGQGREQFF.

This clonotype was observed at least ten times. The chain uses TRBV11-2 and TRBJ1-2; D is unresolved. Germline CDR1 and CDR2: SGHAT and FQNNGV. The CDR3 covers 14 residues. Between the trimmed V and J ends, which lost 2 bases and 4 bases, there was a span of 11 bases. The CDR3 bases are TGTGCCAGCAGCTTAAGATCCCTTGTCTATGGCTACACCTTC. As protein: CASSLRSLVYGYTF.

The rearrangement uses TRBV29-1 and TRBJ2-1; tentatively, D is TRBD1 (6 bases). Germline assignment: CDR1 SQVTM and CDR2 ANQGSEA. The CDR3 runs 19 residues. The ends were cut back, 0 bases at V and 0 bases at J, with 21 bases in the middle. Here the CDR3 DNA reads TGCAGCGTTGAAGATCTTTTATACAGGGAAGGGAGCTCCTACAATGAGCAGTTCTTC. Protein product: CSVEDLLYREGSSYNEQFF.

This clonotype came up many times. The chain couples TRBV30 to TRBJ1-1, with TRBD1 identical over 10 bases. The CDR3 is 13 residues long. Germline V gene sequence: CDR1 GTSNPN, CDR2 SVGIG (reference sequence). V trimming: 5 bases; J trimming: 4 bases; junction bases outside the gene matches: 4. Written as DNA, the CDR3 is TGTGCCTGGCGGACAGGGGGGACCACTGAAGCTTTCTTT. Amino acid sequence: CAWRTGGTTEAFF.

This clonotype was counted ten times or more. The chain combines TRBV27 with TRBJ2-1; D ambiguous. Germline CDR1 is MNHEY and CDR2 is SMNVEV (reference sequence). There are 15 residues in the CDR3. V was cut by 2 bases and J by 0 bases, with 8 bases left in between. The CDR3 coding sequence is TGTGCCAGCAGTTTAAAAGCCTACTCCTACAATGAGCAGTTCTTC. Its protein is CASSLKAYSYNEQFF.

This clonotype was seen at least ten times. The chain combines TRBV18 with TRBJ2-1; 11 bases fit TRBD1. Per germline, CDR1 KGHSH and CDR2 LQKENI. Trimming cost V 5 bases and J 8 bases; bases outside gene matches: 5. This CDR3 has 14 residues. The CDR3 DNA reads as TGTGCCAGCTCAGCTGGACAGGGGGCCGATGAGCAGTTCTTC. This translates into CASSAGQGADEQFF.

A word on this clonotype: With a much larger clone just one base away, this may be a read error. The V and J genes are TRBV10-3 and TRBJ2-2; D is unresolved. Germline CDR1 is ENHRY and CDR2 is SYGVKD. Trimming took off 0 bases at V and 14 bases at J, with 16 bases between the two ends. The CDR3 length is 14 residues. CDR3 residues: CAISESIAAEDLFF. CDR3 in DNA: TGTGCCATCAGTGAGTCAATAGCTGCAGAGGATCTGTTTTTT.

This clonotype was seen many times. V and J are TRBV5-1 and TRBJ1-2, with unresolved D. Between the trimmed V and J ends, which lost 2 bases and 8 bases, there was a span of 10 bases. This CDR3 is built from 12 residues. In germline, CDR1 is SGHRS, CDR2 YFSETQ. The CDR3 bases are TGCGCCAGCAGCTTTACGGGGATAGGCTACACCTTC. Translated, it gives CASSFTGIGYTF.

Worth noting for this clonotype: Possible read error: a much larger clone is one base away. Here the CDR3 omits its conserved ending phenylalanine or tryptophan, so a read error is the likely source. V usage is TRBV24-1 and J usage is TRBJ2-1, with 8 nucleotides matching TRBD1. The V segment lost 0 bases and the J segment 4 bases; nucleotides outside the gene matches: 7. The CDR3 sequence is 17 residues long. The germline V gene encodes CDR1 KGHDR and CDR2 SFDVKD. The CDR3 sequence: CATSDLQGAGKYNEQFL. CDR3 coding DNA: TGTGCCACCAGTGATTTGCAGGGGGCAGGGAAATACAATGAGCAGTTCCTC.

The table lists this clonotype with many counts. The chain links TRBV15 to TRBJ2-1; 9 bases map to TRBD2. The V gene end was trimmed by 5 bases and the J gene end by 7 bases; junction bases not matched to a gene: 9. This CDR3 comprises 15 residues. Germline lookup yields CDR1 LNHNV and CDR2 YYDKDF (reference sequence). In nucleotides, the CDR3 is TGTGCCACCAGCCTACGGGCGGGAGGGCAGAATGAGCAGTTCTTC. Translated, it gives CATSLRAGGQNEQFF.

There are many counts of this clonotype. The rearrangement links TRBV10-3 to TRBJ2-2, with D unresolved. Germline lookup yields CDR1 ENHRY and CDR2 SYGVKD. The CDR3 covers 13 residues. V lost 8 bases and J lost 5, with 12 bases in between. The CDR3 loop is CAIYRTGTGELFF. The CDR3 nucleotides read TGTGCCATCTACCGGACCGGTACCGGGGAGCTGTTTTTT.

This clonotype was seen a few times. V is TRBV4-2 and J is TRBJ1-1; D gene ambiguous. V lost 0 bases to trimming and J lost 2 bases, with 13 bases between them. The CDR3 is 16 residues long. Germline V gene sequence: CDR1 LGHNA, CDR2 YNFKEQ. As DNA, the CDR3 is TGTGCCAGCAGCCAAGATGCCTCTCTCCTCAACACTGAAGCTTTCTTT. Its translation: CASSQDASLLNTEAFF.

This clonotype was observed many times. V is TRBV11-2 and J is TRBJ2-2; maybe TRBD1 (6 bases). The ends were cut back, 1 base at V and 3 bases at J, with 9 bases in the middle. CDR3 length: 15 residues. Germline CDR1 is SGHAT and CDR2 is FQNNGV. The CDR3 region is CASSLVPGDTGELFF. The CDR3 DNA is TGTGCCAGCAGCTTAGTGCCAGGGGACACCGGGGAGCTGTTTTTT.

In this sample, this clonotype turned up many times. The rearrangement joins TRBV6-5 to TRBJ1-2, with D possibly being TRBD1 (6 bases). V gave up 2 bases and J gave up 4 bases, with 11 bases separating them. Per germline, CDR1 MNHEY and CDR2 SVGAGI. This CDR3 is 14 amino acids long. CDR3 nucleotide sequence: TGTGCCAGCAGTTACGGGGAGGGGGGCTATGGCTACACCTTC. The encoded protein is CASSYGEGGYGYTF.

This clonotype was seen ten or more times. The J gene is TRBJ2-7, the V gene TRBV3-1; 8 nucleotides align to TRBD1. Germline V gene sequence: CDR1 LGHDT, CDR2 YNNKEL (reference sequence). The ends lost 0 bases at V and 4 bases at J; junction bases unmatched: 5. This CDR3 spans 15 amino acids. CDR3 coding DNA: TGTGCCAGCAGCCAAGAAGAGACAGGGGAGTACGAGCAGTACTTC. It translates to CASSQEETGEYEQYF.

This clonotype was counted ten times or more. The chain joins TRBV29-1 to TRBJ2-2, with D possibly TRBD2 on 5 matching bases. This CDR3 has 14 residues. The germline gives CDR1 SQVTM, CDR2 ANQGSEA. The germline V and J ends were trimmed by 4 bases and 4 bases, with 13 bases remaining between them. The CDR3 DNA reads TGCAGCGTTGCCCGGCCCAGCGGCACCGGGGAGCTGTTTTTT. Protein sequence: CSVARPSGTGELFF.

This clonotype was counted many times. The chain joins TRBV2 to TRBJ1-2; D may be TRBD1 (6 bases). The CDR3 covers 13 residues. In germline, CDR1 is SNHLY, CDR2 FYNNEI. Trimming pared 5 bases from V and 6 bases from J, leaving 13 bases between. CDR3 residues: CASSLRGGNGYTF. CDR3 DNA sequence: TGTGCCAGCAGTCTGAGGGGGGGGAATGGCTACACCTTC.

About this clonotype itself: This may come from a read error, since a much larger clone is one base off. The chain employs TRBV24-1 and TRBJ1-3; D perhaps matches TRBD1 (5 bases). The CDR3 length is 15 residues. Germline V lookup: CDR1 KGHDR, CDR2 SFDVKD. In DNA form, the CDR3 reads TGTGCCACCTTAAAGACAGAGATCTCTGGAAACGCCATATATTTT. This translates into CATLKTEISGNAIYF.

This clonotype was recorded at least ten times. The chain couples TRBV2 to TRBJ2-3; TRBD2 matches at 8 bases. Germline V gene lookup returns CDR1 SNHLY and CDR2 FYNNEI. This CDR3 is built from 16 residues. With 10 bases clipped from V and 0 bases from J, the junction kept 12 bases outside the gene matches. CDR3 amino acids: CATSQREGLSTDTQYF. CDR3 in DNA: TGTGCCACTTCTCAACGGGAGGGCTTAAGCACAGATACGCAGTATTTT.

Many counts were recorded for this clonotype. V and J are TRBV20-1 and TRBJ1-6, with D tentatively TRBD1 (6 bases). CDR1 is DFQATT and CDR2 is SNEGSKA in the germline V gene (reference sequence). The CDR3 is made up of 14 amino acids. V was pared by 6 bases and J by 2 bases, with 11 bases between. CDR3 sequence reads: CSAPGTTYNSPLHF. In nucleotides, the CDR3 is TGCAGTGCCCCGGGGACAACCTATAATTCACCCCTCCACTTT.